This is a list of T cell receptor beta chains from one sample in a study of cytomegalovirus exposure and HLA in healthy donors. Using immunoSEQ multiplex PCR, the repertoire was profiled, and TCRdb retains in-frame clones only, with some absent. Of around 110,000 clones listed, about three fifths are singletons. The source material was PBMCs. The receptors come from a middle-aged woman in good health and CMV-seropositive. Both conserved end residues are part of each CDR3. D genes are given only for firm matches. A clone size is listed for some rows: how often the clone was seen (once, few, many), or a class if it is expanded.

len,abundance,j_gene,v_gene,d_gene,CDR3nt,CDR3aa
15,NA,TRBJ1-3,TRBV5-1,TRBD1,TGCGCCAGCCGGGAGACAGGGGCTTTTGGAAACACCATATATTTT,CASRETGAFGNTIYF
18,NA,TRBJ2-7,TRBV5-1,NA,TGCGCCAGCAGCTTGGAGGTTTTTGGGCTAGGGGCCGACTACGAGCAGTACTTC,CASSLEVFGLGADYEQYF
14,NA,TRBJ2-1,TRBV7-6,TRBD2,TGTGCCAGCAGTCCCGGGACTAGCGTCAATGAGCAGTTCTTC,CASSPGTSVNEQFF
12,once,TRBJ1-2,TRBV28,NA,TGTGCCAGCAGTTTTCAGGGTAATGGCTACACCTTC,CASSFQGNGYTF
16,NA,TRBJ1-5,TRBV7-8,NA,TGTGCCAGCAGCCTCGGACACATCGGTCTCAATCAGCCCCAGCATTTT,CASSLGHIGLNQPQHF
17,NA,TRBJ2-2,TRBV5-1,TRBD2,TGCGCCAGCAGCCCGGTCCCGACTAGCTGGGACACCGGGGAGCTGTTTTTT,CASSPVPTSWDTGELFF
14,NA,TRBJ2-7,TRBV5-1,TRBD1,TGCGCCAGCAGCGGGGGACAGGGAGGATACGAGCAGTACTTC,CASSGGQGGYEQYF
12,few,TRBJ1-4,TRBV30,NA,TGTGCCTGGACAGGGCGTAATGAAAAACTGTTTTTT,CAWTGRNEKLFF
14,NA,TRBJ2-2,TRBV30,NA,TGTGCCTGGAGTGGGACAAAGAACACCGGGGAGCTGTTTTTT,CAWSGTKNTGELFF
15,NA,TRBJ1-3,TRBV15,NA,TGTGCCACCAGCAGAGACAGGTCGACTGGAAACACCATATATTTT,CATSRDRSTGNTIYF
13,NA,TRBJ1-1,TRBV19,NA,TGTGCCAGTAGTATCTGGGAGGGGACTGAAGCTTTCTTT,CASSIWEGTEAFF
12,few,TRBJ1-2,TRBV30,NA,TGTGCTTTCACGCGAGGGAACTATGGCTACCCCTTC,CAFTRGNYGYPF
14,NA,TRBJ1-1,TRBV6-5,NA,TGTGCCAGCAGTTATTCCGACATAGTCACTGAAGCTTTCTTT,CASSYSDIVTEAFF
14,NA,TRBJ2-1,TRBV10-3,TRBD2,TGTGCCAGCGGACTAGCGGGAGAGTACAATGAGCAGTTCTTC,CASGLAGEYNEQFF
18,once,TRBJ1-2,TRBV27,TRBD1,TGTGCCAGCAGTAACTGGACAGGGGTGCGCTCCCACAACTATGGCTACACCTTC,CASSNWTGVRSHNYGYTF
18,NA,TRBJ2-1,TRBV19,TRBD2,TGTGCCAGTAGTCCCCCCGGGACTAGCCACAAAGCCGGAGATGAGCAGTTCTTC,CASSPPGTSHKAGDEQFF
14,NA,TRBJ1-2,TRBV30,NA,TGTGCCTGTTCCTCGGAGGGTATGGTCTATGGCTACACCTTC,CACSSEGMVYGYTF
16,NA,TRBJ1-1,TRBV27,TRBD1,TGTGCCAGCAGTTTCACGACCGGGACAGGGAACACTGAAGCTTTCTTT,CASSFTTGTGNTEAFF
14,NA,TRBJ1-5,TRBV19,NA,TGTGCCAGTAGTGCAACAGGGAGTCGGAGTTCCCAGCATTTT,CASSATGSRSSQHF
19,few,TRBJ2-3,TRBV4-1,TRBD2,TGCGCCAGCAGCCAAATTTTTGGGGGGGAGCCTCCTAGCACAGATACGCAGTATTTT,CASSQIFGGEPPSTDTQYF
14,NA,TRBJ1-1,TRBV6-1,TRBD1,TGTGCCAGCACGGACAGGCCCGGCGGAACTGAAGCTTTCTTT,CASTDRPGGTEAFF
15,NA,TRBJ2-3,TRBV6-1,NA,TGTGCCAGCAGCCGGAGGGACTCTAGCACAGATACGCAGTATTTT,CASSRRDSSTDTQYF
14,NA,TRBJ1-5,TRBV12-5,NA,TGTGCTAGTGGTTTTTCAGGAAGTAATCAGCCCCAGCATTTT,CASGFSGSNQPQHF
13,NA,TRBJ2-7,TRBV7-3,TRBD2,TGTGCCAGCAGCCAACAGCGGGACTACGAGCAGTACTTC,CASSQQRDYEQYF
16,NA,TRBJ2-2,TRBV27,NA,TGTGCCAGCAGTTGGGACAAACCTCCGAACACCGGGGAGCTGTTTTTT,CASSWDKPPNTGELFF
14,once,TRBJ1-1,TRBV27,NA,TGTGCCAGCCGAATGGGGACAAAGGTGTCTGAAGCTTTCTTT,CASRMGTKVSEAFF
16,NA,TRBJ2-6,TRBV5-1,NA,TGCGCCAGCAGAACAGGGCCCCTCTCTGGGGCCAACGTCCTGACTTTC,CASRTGPLSGANVLTF
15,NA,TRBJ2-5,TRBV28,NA,TGTGCCAGCAGTTCCCCCCTTGGAGGTGGGGAGACCCAGTACTTC,CASSSPLGGGETQYF
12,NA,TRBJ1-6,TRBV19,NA,TGTGCCAGTAGTGAACAGGAGGGACCCCTCCACTTT,CASSEQEGPLHF
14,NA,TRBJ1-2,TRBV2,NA,TGTGCCAGCCGGTGGGGACAAACGAACTATGGCTACACCTTC,CASRWGQTNYGYTF
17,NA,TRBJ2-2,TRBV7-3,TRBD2,TGTGCCAGCAGCTTAGGAGGACTAGCGGGAGGAACCGGGGAGCTGTTTTTT,CASSLGGLAGGTGELFF
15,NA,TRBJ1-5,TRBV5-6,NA,TGTGCCAGCAGCTATCAGTCGAGGGACAATCAGCCCCAGCATTTT,CASSYQSRDNQPQHF